The rows below give T cell receptor beta chains drawn from one sample of a study of blood T cells in healthy people across ages. TCRdb reanalysed the 5' RACE reads using MiXCR and keeps one entry per CDR3 protein. The data contain around 1,900,000 distinct CDR3 sequences, roughly two fifths of them seen just once; the ten biggest clones take up 20% to 25%. The sample comprised blood. These receptors were obtained from a human donor in good health. The CDR3 runs from the conserved cysteine through the conserved F or W. Fields, in order: V gene, clone size, D gene, J gene, CDR3 DNA, CDR3 protein. D genes are given only for firm matches. Not every row has a clone size; where given, it reads once, few, many or a size class.

V: TRBV3-1; size: .; D: .; J: TRBJ2-7; DNA: TGTGCCAGCAGCCAAGATCCGGAACGCGAGCAGTACTTC; CDR3: CASSQDPEREQYF
V: TRBV7-9; size: few; D: .; J: TRBJ2-1; DNA: TGTGCCAGCAGCGCAGGTAGTTTTGGTAATCTGAAAGGGCAGTTCTTC; CDR3: CASSAGSFGNLKGQFF
V: TRBV7-2; size: .; D: TRBD2; J: TRBJ2-3; DNA: TGTGCCAGCAGCTTAGATTTAGCGGGGGGGCTGAGTGGCACAGATACGCAGTATTTT; CDR3: CASSLDLAGGLSGTDTQYF
V: TRBV12-3/TRBV12-4; size: .; D: .; J: TRBJ1-3; DNA: TGTGCCAGCAGCGGGCAGCGGACGTCTCTAGGAAACACCATATATTTT; CDR3: CASSGQRTSLGNTIYF
V: TRBV12-3/TRBV12-4; size: .; D: TRBD1; J: TRBJ1-1; DNA: TGTGCCAGCAGTGGGGACAGGACTTACACTGAAGCTTTCTTT; CDR3: CASSGDRTYTEAFF
V: TRBV6-2/TRBV6-3; size: few; D: .; J: TRBJ2-7; DNA: TGTGCCAGCAGCCTAATGCTCCACCGGGACGGATCCTACGAGCAGTACTTC; CDR3: CASSLMLHRDGSYEQYF
V: TRBV7-2; size: few; D: .; J: TRBJ1-2; DNA: TGTGCCAGCAGCCCAGGGGTCGGACAGTCCTATGGCTACACCTTC; CDR3: CASSPGVGQSYGYTF
V: TRBV6-5; size: .; D: .; J: TRBJ1-6; DNA: TGTGCCAGCCGTGCCGTGGGCTCCTATAATTCACCCCTCCACTTT; CDR3: CASRAVGSYNSPLHF
V: TRBV10-3; size: .; D: .; J: TRBJ1-6; DNA: TGTGCCATCAGTGACAGGAAGGGAAATAATTCACCCCTCCACTTT; CDR3: CAISDRKGNNSPLHF
V: TRBV4-3; size: .; D: .; J: TRBJ1-2; DNA: TGCGCCAGCAGCCACCGGGTTCCGGGGAAAGGCTACACCTTC; CDR3: CASSHRVPGKGYTF
V: TRBV29-1; size: .; D: .; J: TRBJ1-1; DNA: TGCAGCGCGGGAGGGTCGAGCACTGAAGCTTTCTTT; CDR3: CSAGGSSTEAFF
V: TRBV29-1; size: few; D: TRBD1; J: TRBJ1-5; DNA: TGCAGCGTCCGAGCAGGGGGAGGCAATCAGCCCCAGCATTTT; CDR3: CSVRAGGGNQPQHF
V: TRBV27; size: few; D: .; J: TRBJ1-2; DNA: TGTGCCAGCAGTCCTTATACAGGGAACAAATTCGATGGCTACACCTTC; CDR3: CASSPYTGNKFDGYTF
V: TRBV29-1; size: many; D: TRBD2; J: TRBJ2-1; DNA: TGCAGCGTTGCACCAGCGGGGGCCTACAATGAGCAGTTCTTC; CDR3: CSVAPAGAYNEQFF
V: TRBV28; size: .; D: .; J: TRBJ2-1; DNA: TGTGCCAGCAGCTTCCCGGGCGGGGATGAGCAGTTCTTC; CDR3: CASSFPGGDEQFF
V: TRBV20-1; size: .; D: .; J: TRBJ1-6; DNA: TGCAGTGCTAGAGTGCCTCCAGGGGAAAGGAGCTCCTATAATTCACCCCTCCACTTT; CDR3: CSARVPPGERSSYNSPLHF
V: TRBV10-3; size: few; D: .; J: TRBJ2-1; DNA: TGTGCCATCGTGGAGGGGGGCGGCTACAATGAGCAGTTCTTC; CDR3: CAIVEGGGYNEQFF
V: TRBV10-3; size: .; D: .; J: TRBJ1-5; DNA: TGTGCCATCAGTGAGTCGGTCTGGGTGGAGGGAAATCAGCCCCAGCATTTT; CDR3: CAISESVWVEGNQPQHF
V: TRBV29-1; size: few; D: .; J: TRBJ2-1; DNA: TGCAGCGTTGTCCCGGACAGTACGATCTACAATGAGCAGTTCTTC; CDR3: CSVVPDSTIYNEQFF
V: TRBV5-1; size: .; D: .; J: TRBJ2-3; DNA: TGCGCCAGCAGCTTGTCGGTATTTTTGGATAGCACAGATACGCAGTATTTT; CDR3: CASSLSVFLDSTDTQYF
V: TRBV7-2; size: few; D: TRBD2; J: TRBJ2-1; DNA: TGTGCCAGCGGTTTGGGTCTAGCGGGGGGATACTACAATGAGCAGTTCTTC; CDR3: CASGLGLAGGYYNEQFF
V: TRBV27; size: .; D: .; J: TRBJ1-2; DNA: TGTGCCAGCAGCTATGAGCCCAACTATGGCTACACCTTC; CDR3: CASSYEPNYGYTF
V: TRBV7-9; size: .; D: TRBD2; J: TRBJ2-1; DNA: TGTGCCAGCAGCTTAGCCGCCGGGGGGTACCGTTACAATGAGCAGTTCTTC; CDR3: CASSLAAGGYRYNEQFF
V: TRBV29-1; size: .; D: .; J: TRBJ2-3; DNA: TGCAGCGTTGAAGATCAGGCAGAAAGCACAGATACGCAGTATTTT; CDR3: CSVEDQAESTDTQYF
V: TRBV4-1; size: few; D: .; J: TRBJ1-1; DNA: TGCGCCAGCAGCCAAGTATACTTAGGGGCCTTAACTGAAGCTTTCTTT; CDR3: CASSQVYLGALTEAFF
V: TRBV5-1; size: .; D: .; J: TRBJ1-2; DNA: TGCGCCAGCAGCTTCGGCAGGGGAGAAGGCTACACCTTC; CDR3: CASSFGRGEGYTF
V: TRBV12-3/TRBV12-4; size: .; D: .; J: TRBJ2-7; DNA: TGTGCCAGCAGTTTCGCTTCCGGGGGCGGGTACGAGCAGTACTTC; CDR3: CASSFASGGGYEQYF
V: TRBV14; size: .; D: .; J: TRBJ2-3; DNA: TGTGCCAGCGGCCAAGATCTACCAGGGGCAGACACAGATACGCAGTATTTT; CDR3: CASGQDLPGADTDTQYF
V: TRBV5-5; size: few; D: .; J: TRBJ2-3; DNA: TGTGCCAGCAGCCTACAGCTAGGCCACGTAGATACGCAGTATTTT; CDR3: CASSLQLGHVDTQYF
V: TRBV20-1; size: .; D: TRBD1; J: TRBJ1-6; DNA: TGCAGTGCTAGACCCACCCTGGGACAGGGGTTATCACCCCTCCACTTT; CDR3: CSARPTLGQGLSPLHF
V: TRBV7-2; size: .; D: TRBD2; J: TRBJ2-1; DNA: TGTGCCAACAGTCCCAGGCGCGGGGAGGGGAATGAGCAGTTCTTC; CDR3: CANSPRRGEGNEQFF
V: TRBV20-1; size: few; D: TRBD1; J: TRBJ2-7; DNA: TGCAGTGCTAGAGATTCCAGGACAGGGTCCTACGAGCAGTACTTC; CDR3: CSARDSRTGSYEQYF
V: TRBV6-1; size: .; D: .; J: TRBJ1-2; DNA: TGTGCCAGCAGAGACTTGGACTTATACTATGGCTACACCTTC; CDR3: CASRDLDLYYGYTF
V: TRBV18; size: .; D: .; J: TRBJ1-1; DNA: TGTGCCAGCTCCGGGACCGCCGACACTGAAGCTTTCTTT; CDR3: CASSGTADTEAFF
V: TRBV21-1; size: .; D: .; J: TRBJ2-7; DNA: TGTGCCAGCAGCAAAGAGTCGAGGACAGGGGGATACGAGCAGTACTTC; CDR3: CASSKESRTGGYEQYF
V: TRBV11-2; size: .; D: TRBD1; J: TRBJ2-7; DNA: TGTGCCAGCAGCTTCTTAGGGACAGAGTCTAAGGTCTACGAGCAGTACTTC; CDR3: CASSFLGTESKVYEQYF
V: TRBV12-3/TRBV12-4; size: .; D: TRBD1; J: TRBJ2-1; DNA: TGTGCCAGCGCCCCACAGGGGTTCAATGAGCAGTTCTTC; CDR3: CASAPQGFNEQFF
V: TRBV10-3; size: few; D: TRBD1; J: TRBJ1-2; DNA: TGTGCCATCAGTCCCGGGACAGGGAGCTATGGCTACACCTTC; CDR3: CAISPGTGSYGYTF
V: TRBV30; size: .; D: TRBD2; J: TRBJ2-1; DNA: TGTGCCTGGCGAGAGCGGGGGGCTGATGAGCAGTTCTTC; CDR3: CAWRERGADEQFF
V: TRBV4-3; size: few; D: .; J: TRBJ1-1; DNA: TGCGCCAGCAGCCAATTCTCAGGTAACACTGAAGCTTTCTTT; CDR3: CASSQFSGNTEAFF
V: TRBV6-2/TRBV6-3; size: few; D: .; J: TRBJ1-2; DNA: TGTGCCAGCGCGGGACTTACCCTAGGCTACACCTTC; CDR3: CASAGLTLGYTF
V: TRBV12-3/TRBV12-4; size: few; D: .; J: TRBJ2-4; DNA: TGTGCCAGCAGTCCCTTGGGGAAAGGGCAGCAGTACTTC; CDR3: CASSPLGKGQQYF
V: TRBV7-2; size: .; D: .; J: TRBJ2-7; DNA: TGTGCCAGCAGCTTTGCTAGGGGGTTCGAGCAGTACTTC; CDR3: CASSFARGFEQYF
V: TRBV24-1; size: few; D: TRBD1; J: TRBJ2-1; DNA: TGTGCCACCAGTGACTGGGACAGGGGATCGGTCAATGAGCAGTTCTTC; CDR3: CATSDWDRGSVNEQFF
V: TRBV7-2; size: .; D: TRBD2; J: TRBJ2-7; DNA: TGTGCCAGCAGCGCAGTAGCGGGCCAAAAGTACGAGCAGTACTTC; CDR3: CASSAVAGQKYEQYF
V: TRBV7-8; size: .; D: .; J: TRBJ2-3; DNA: TGTGCCAGCACCCCAGGCAGGAGTTCCACAGATACGCAGTATTTT; CDR3: CASTPGRSSTDTQYF
V: TRBV20-1; size: few; D: TRBD2; J: TRBJ2-5; DNA: TGCAGTGCTACCCGGACTAGCGGGGGGGGAGAGACCCAGTACTTC; CDR3: CSATRTSGGGETQYF
V: TRBV7-2; size: .; D: .; J: TRBJ2-5; DNA: TGTGCCAGCAGCTTAGCGCTAGGGATGGAGACCCAGTACTTC; CDR3: CASSLALGMETQYF
V: TRBV7-9; size: .; D: .; J: TRBJ2-5; DNA: TGTGCCAGCAGGGACCCGCTCAGAATGGAGACCCAGTACTTC; CDR3: CASRDPLRMETQYF
V: TRBV7-2; size: few; D: TRBD2; J: TRBJ2-1; DNA: TGTGCCAGCAGCTTGCTTAGCGGGGGCCTCAATGAGCAGTTCTTC; CDR3: CASSLLSGGLNEQFF
V: TRBV7-9; size: .; D: .; J: TRBJ2-3; DNA: TGTGCCAGCAGCTTCATCAGGGAAGATACGCAGTATTTT; CDR3: CASSFIREDTQYF
V: TRBV18; size: .; D: .; J: TRBJ1-1; DNA: TGTGCCAGCTCACCGCGCGGCCTTGAAGCTTTCTTT; CDR3: CASSPRGLEAFF
V: TRBV7-2; size: .; D: .; J: TRBJ1-3; DNA: TGTGCCAGCAGCTACGAATCAGGGGAAGGAAACACCATATATTTT; CDR3: CASSYESGEGNTIYF
V: TRBV10-3; size: .; D: .; J: TRBJ2-1; DNA: TGTGCCATGTTGGGCGGGCGACGTGGCACCTACAATGAGCAGTTCTTC; CDR3: CAMLGGRRGTYNEQFF